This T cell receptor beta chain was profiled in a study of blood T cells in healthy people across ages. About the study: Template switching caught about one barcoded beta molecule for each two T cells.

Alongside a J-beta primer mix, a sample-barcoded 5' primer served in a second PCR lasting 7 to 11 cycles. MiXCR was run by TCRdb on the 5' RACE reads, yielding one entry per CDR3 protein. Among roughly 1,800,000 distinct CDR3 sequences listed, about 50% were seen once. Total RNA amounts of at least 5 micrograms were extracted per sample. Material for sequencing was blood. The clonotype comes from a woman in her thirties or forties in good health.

The CDR3 DNA follows: TGTGCCAGCAGTTTCCGGACCTCGTCCAATAGCAATCAGCCCCAGCATTTT. As protein: CASSFRTSSNSNQPQHF. This chain links TRBV27 with TRBJ1-5; D is undetermined. Germline V CDR1 and CDR2: MNHEY, SMNVEV (reference sequence). This CDR3 contains 17 residues. Trimming shortened V by 3 bases and J by 0 bases, and 15 bases separated the two germline ends.